Presented here are 8 T cell receptor beta chains from one specimen sequenced in a study of blood T cell repertoires in COVID-19. Measured with immunoSEQ multiplex PCR; TCRdb has only the in-frame clones, and not every one. The repertoire includes 150,000 to 200,000 clones, around four fifths of them detected once, and 5.2% sits in the top ten. Sequencing used peripheral blood. The origin of the receptors is a woman in her 30s with acute or convalescent COVID-19.

V and J are TRBV5-4 and TRBJ2-1; 14 bases fit TRBD2. Germline CDR1 is SGHNT and CDR2 is YYREEE (reference sequence). The CDR3 runs to 17 residues. With 7 bases clipped from V and 1 base from J, the junction kept 7 bases outside the gene matches. The CDR3 loop is CASARGTSGGSYNEQFF. Here the CDR3 DNA reads TGTGCCAGCGCCAGGGGGACTAGCGGGGGTTCCTACAATGAGCAGTTCTTC.

The rearrangement links TRBV2 to TRBJ1-2, with TRBD1 as a possible D gene (5 bases). The CDR3 contains 12 residues. Germline V gives CDR1 SNHLY, CDR2 FYNNEI. V was cut by 8 bases and J by 4 bases, with 11 bases left in between. The CDR3 region is CASGAGIYGYTF. CDR3 nucleotide sequence: TGTGCCAGCGGAGCAGGGATCTATGGCTACACCTTC.

The rearrangement uses TRBV13 and TRBJ1-1, with a weak D call TRBD1 (6 bases). The CDR3 sequence is 14 residues long. Trimming cost V 3 bases and J 0 bases, with 8 bases left between them. In germline, CDR1 is PRHDT, CDR2 FYEKMQ (reference sequence). This CDR3 reads CASSFGTLNTEAFF. The CDR3 DNA reads as TGTGCCAGCAGCTTCGGGACACTGAACACTGAAGCTTTCTTT.

This chain uses TRBV30 with TRBJ1-2; D not certain. Germline values: CDR1 GTSNPN, CDR2 SVGIG (reference sequence). The CDR3 has 14 residues. V gave up 2 bases and J gave up 1 base, with 11 bases separating them. The CDR3 bases are TGTGCCTGGAGTTCGTTGCGGAATAACTATGGCTACACCTTC. Its protein is CAWSSLRNNYGYTF.

This chain joins TRBV28 and TRBJ1-5; tentative D call: TRBD1 (5 bases). CDR1 is MDHEN and CDR2 is SYDVKM in the germline V gene. V was pared by 5 bases and J by 4 bases, with 15 bases between. The CDR3 totals 15 residues. The CDR3: CASSPPRGINQPQHF. The CDR3 DNA sequence: TGTGCCAGCAGTCCCCCCCGGGGGATAAATCAGCCCCAGCATTTT.

The chain links TRBV4-3 to TRBJ1-6, with D possibly matching TRBD1 (5 bases). The ends were cut back, 1 base at V and 8 bases at J, with 15 bases in the middle. This CDR3 has 16 amino acids. Looked up from germline, CDR1 is LGHNA and CDR2 is YSLEER. For the CDR3, the DNA is TGCGCCAGCAGCCAAGGTCGGTCAGGGAGGGATTCACCCCTCCACTTT. It codes for CASSQGRSGRDSPLHF.

The rearrangement joins TRBV6-5 to TRBJ2-7; 7 nucleotides line up with TRBD1. Germline-derived CDR1 and CDR2 are MNHEY and SVGAGI. V was clipped by 2 bases and J by 6 bases; unmatched bases: 4. CDR3 size: 13 residues. The CDR3 DNA reads as TGTGCCAGCAGTTACGGGGCAGGGGGCGAGCAGTACTTC. It yields the protein CASSYGAGGEQYF.

The chain couples TRBV7-8 to TRBJ2-2; 10 nucleotides match TRBD2. The length of the CDR3 is 17 residues. Trimming took 2 bases from V and 7 from J; bases not matched to a gene: 10. Per germline, CDR1 SGHVS and CDR2 FQNEAQ. The CDR3 DNA reads as TGTGCCAGCAGCTTAATCAGAAGCGGGAGGGCCCTCGGGGAGCTGTTTTTT. Amino acid sequence: CASSLIRSGRALGELFF.